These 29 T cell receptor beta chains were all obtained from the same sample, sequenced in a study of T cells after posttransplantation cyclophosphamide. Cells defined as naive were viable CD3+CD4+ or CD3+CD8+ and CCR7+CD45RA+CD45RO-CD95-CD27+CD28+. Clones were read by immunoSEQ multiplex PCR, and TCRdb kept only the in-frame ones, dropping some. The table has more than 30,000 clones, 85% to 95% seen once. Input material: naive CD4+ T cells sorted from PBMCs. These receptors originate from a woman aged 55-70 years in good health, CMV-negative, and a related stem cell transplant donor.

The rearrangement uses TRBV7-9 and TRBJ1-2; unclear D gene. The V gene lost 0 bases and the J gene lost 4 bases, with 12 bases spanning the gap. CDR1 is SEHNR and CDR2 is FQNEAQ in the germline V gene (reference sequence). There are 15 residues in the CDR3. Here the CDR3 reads CASSLAEALSYGYTF. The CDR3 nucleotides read TGTGCCAGCAGCTTAGCGGAGGCCCTAAGCTATGGCTACACCTTC.

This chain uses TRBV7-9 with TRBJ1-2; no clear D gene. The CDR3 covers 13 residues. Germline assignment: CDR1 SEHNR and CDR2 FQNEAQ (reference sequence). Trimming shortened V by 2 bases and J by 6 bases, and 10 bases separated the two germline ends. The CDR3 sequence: CASSLRDPHGYTF. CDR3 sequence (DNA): TGTGCCAGCAGCTTACGGGATCCGCATGGCTACACCTTC.

The CDR3 DNA reads as TGTGCCAGCAGCTTTGACAGAGATCAGCCCCAGCATTTT. Translation gives CASSFDRDQPQHF. This chain uses TRBV7-3 with TRBJ1-5; TRBD1 might be the D (5 bases). Trimming removed 3 bases at V and 5 bases at J, with 8 bases between. Looked up from germline, CDR1 is SGHTA and CDR2 is FQGTGA. The CDR3 covers 13 residues.

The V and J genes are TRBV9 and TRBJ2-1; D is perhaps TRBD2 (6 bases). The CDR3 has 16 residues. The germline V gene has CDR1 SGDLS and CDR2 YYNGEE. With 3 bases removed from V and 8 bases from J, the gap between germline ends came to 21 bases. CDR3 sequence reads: CASSATIRGKRDEQFF. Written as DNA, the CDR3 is TGTGCCAGCAGCGCCACAATTCGGGGGAAGAGGGATGAGCAGTTCTTC.

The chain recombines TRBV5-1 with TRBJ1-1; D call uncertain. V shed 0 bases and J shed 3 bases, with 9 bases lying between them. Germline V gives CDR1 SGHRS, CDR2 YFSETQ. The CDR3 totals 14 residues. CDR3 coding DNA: TGCGCCAGCAGCTTGGAGAACATCTACACTGAAGCTTTCTTT. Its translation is CASSLENIYTEAFF.

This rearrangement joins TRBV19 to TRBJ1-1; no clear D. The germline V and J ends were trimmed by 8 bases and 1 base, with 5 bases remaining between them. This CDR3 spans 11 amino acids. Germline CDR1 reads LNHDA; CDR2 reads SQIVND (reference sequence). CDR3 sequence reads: CASSENTEAFF. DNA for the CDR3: TGTGCCAGTTCAGAGAACACTGAAGCTTTCTTT.

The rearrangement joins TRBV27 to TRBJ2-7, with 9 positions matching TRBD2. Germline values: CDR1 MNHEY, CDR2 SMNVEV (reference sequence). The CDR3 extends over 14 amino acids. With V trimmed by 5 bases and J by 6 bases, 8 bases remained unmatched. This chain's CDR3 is CASSLREGLREQYF. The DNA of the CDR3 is TGTGCCAGCAGTCTGCGGGAGGGCCTTCGCGAGCAGTACTTC.

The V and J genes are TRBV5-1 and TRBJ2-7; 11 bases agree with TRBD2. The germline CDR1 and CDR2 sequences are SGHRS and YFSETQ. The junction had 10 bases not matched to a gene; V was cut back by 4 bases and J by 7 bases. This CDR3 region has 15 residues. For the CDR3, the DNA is TGCGCCAGCAGCCGCATAGCGGGAGGGCCTAGTGAGCAGTACTTC. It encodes CASSRIAGGPSEQYF.

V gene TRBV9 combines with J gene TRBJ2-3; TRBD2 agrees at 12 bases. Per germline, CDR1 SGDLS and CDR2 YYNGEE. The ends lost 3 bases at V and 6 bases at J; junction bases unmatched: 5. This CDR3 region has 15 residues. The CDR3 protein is CASSATSGGFDTQYF. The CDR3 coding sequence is TGTGCCAGCAGCGCTACTAGCGGGGGGTTCGATACGCAGTATTTT.

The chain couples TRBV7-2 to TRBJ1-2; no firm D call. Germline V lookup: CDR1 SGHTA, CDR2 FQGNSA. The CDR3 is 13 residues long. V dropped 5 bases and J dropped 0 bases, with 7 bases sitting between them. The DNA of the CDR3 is TGTGCCAGCAGCCCCCAGGCTAACTATGGCTACACCTTC. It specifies CASSPQANYGYTF.

The CDR3 coding sequence is TGCGCCAGCAGCTTGGGGACTAGCGGTGTTGAGCAGTTCTTC. As protein: CASSLGTSGVEQFF. This chain uses TRBV5-1 with TRBJ2-1; TRBD2 matches at 10 bases. Per the germline V gene, CDR1 is SGHRS and CDR2 is YFSETQ. This CDR3 region has 14 residues. J lost 9 bases, V lost 0 bases, and 3 bases had no gene match.

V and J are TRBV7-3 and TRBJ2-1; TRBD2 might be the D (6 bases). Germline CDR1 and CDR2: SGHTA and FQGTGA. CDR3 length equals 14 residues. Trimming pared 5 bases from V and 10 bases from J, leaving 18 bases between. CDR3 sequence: CASSRGAASWEQFF. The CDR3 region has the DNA TGTGCCAGCAGCCGCGGGGCTGCCTCGTGGGAGCAGTTCTTC.

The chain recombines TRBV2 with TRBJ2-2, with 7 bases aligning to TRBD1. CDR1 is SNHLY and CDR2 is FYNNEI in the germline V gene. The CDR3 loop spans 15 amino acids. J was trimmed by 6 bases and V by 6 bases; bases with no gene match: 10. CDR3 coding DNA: TGTGCCAGCAGGGACACCGGGACAGACGCCGGGGAGCTGTTTTTT. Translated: CASRDTGTDAGELFF.

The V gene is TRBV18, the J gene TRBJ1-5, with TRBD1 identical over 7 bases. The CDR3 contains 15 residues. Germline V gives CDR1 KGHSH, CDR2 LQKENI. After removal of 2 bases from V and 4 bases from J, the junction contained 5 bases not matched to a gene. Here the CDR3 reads CASSPLGQPNQPQHF. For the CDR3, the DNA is TGTGCCAGCTCACCATTGGGACAGCCTAATCAGCCCCAGCATTTT.

The CDR3 bases are TGTGCCACCACCAGACAGTCAACAGCTTTCTTT. It encodes CATTRQSTAFF. The rearrangement joins TRBV25-1 to TRBJ1-1; maybe TRBD1 (5 bases). This CDR3 comprises 11 residues. The V gene lost 10 bases and the J gene lost 10 bases, with 16 bases spanning the gap. Germline-derived CDR1 and CDR2 are MGHDK and SYGVNS. Complete variable domain (other parts from reference TRBV25-1 and TRBJ1-1): EADIYQTPRYLVIGTGKKITLECSQTMGHDKMYWYQQDPGMELHLIHYSYGVNSTEKGDLSSESTVSRIRTEHFPLTLESARPSHTSQYLCATTRQSTAFFGQGTRLTVV.

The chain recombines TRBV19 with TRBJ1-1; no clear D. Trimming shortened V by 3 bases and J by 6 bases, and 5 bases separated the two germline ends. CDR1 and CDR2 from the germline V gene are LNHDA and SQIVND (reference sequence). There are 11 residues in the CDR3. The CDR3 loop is CASSMEAEAFF. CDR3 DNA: TGTGCCAGTAGTATGGAGGCTGAAGCTTTCTTT.

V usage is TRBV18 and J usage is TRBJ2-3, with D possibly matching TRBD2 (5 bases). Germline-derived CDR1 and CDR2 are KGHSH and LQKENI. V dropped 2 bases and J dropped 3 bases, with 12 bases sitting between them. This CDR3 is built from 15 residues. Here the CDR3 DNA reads TGTGCCAGCTCACCAAGACACCCGGGGACAGATACGCAGTATTTT. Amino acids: CASSPRHPGTDTQYF.

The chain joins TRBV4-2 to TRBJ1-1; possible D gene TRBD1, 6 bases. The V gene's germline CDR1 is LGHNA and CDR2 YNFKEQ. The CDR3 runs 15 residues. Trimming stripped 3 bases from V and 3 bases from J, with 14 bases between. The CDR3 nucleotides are TGTGCCAGCAGCCATCCGGGACAAGGACACACTGAAGCTTTCTTT. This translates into CASSHPGQGHTEAFF.

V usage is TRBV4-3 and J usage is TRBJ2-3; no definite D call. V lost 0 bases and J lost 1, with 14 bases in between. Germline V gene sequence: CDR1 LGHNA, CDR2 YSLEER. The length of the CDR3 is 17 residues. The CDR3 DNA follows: TGCGCCAGCAGCCAAGACGTTGTAGTACGGGGCACAGATACGCAGTATTTT. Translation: CASSQDVVVRGTDTQYF.

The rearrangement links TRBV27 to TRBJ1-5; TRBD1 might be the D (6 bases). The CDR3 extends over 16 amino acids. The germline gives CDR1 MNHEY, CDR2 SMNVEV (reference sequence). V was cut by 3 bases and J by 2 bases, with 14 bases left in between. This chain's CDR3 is CASSLPPHRGNQPQHF. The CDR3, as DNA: TGTGCCAGCAGTTTGCCCCCCCACAGGGGCAATCAGCCCCAGCATTTT.

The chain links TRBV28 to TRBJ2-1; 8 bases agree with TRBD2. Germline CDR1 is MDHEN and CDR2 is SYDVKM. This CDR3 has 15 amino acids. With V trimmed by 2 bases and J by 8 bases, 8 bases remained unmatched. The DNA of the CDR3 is TGTGCCAGCAGTTTACTGGCTAGCGGGCCCTATGAGCAGTTCTTC. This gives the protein CASSLLASGPYEQFF. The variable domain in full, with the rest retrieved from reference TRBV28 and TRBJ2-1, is DVKVTQSSRYLVKRTGEKVFLECVQDMDHENMFWYRQDPGLGLRLIYFSYDVKMKEKGDIPEGYSVSREKKERFSLILESASTNQTSMYLCASSLLASGPYEQFFGPGTRLTVL.

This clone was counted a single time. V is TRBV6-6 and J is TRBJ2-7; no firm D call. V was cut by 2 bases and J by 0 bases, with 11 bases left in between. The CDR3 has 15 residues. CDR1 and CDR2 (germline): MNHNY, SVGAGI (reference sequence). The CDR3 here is CASSYISRSSYEQYF. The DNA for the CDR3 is TGTGCCAGCAGTTACATAAGCCGGAGCTCCTACGAGCAGTACTTC.

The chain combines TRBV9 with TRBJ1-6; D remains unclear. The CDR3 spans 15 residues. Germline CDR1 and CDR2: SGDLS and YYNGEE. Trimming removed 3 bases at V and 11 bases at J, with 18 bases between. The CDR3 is CASSEQTGLAAPLHF. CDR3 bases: TGTGCCAGCAGCGAGCAGACGGGCTTAGCGGCACCCCTCCACTTT.

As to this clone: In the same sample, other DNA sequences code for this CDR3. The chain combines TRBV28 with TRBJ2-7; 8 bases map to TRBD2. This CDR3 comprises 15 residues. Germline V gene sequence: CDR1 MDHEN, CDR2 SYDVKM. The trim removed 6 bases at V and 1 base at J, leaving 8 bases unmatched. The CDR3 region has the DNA TGTGCCAGCAGCCCGGGGGGGTCCCATTCCTACGAGCAGTACTTC. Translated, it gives CASSPGGSHSYEQYF.

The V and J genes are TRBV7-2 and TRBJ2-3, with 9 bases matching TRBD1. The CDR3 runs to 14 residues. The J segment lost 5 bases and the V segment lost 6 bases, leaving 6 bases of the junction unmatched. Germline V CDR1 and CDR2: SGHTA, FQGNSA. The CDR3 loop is CASSPDRGRDTQYF. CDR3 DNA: TGTGCCAGCAGTCCGGACAGGGGAAGAGATACGCAGTATTTT.

Here the CDR3 DNA reads TGTGCCAGCAGTTACCCCGGGACAGGGGACGGCGAGCAGTACTTC. It encodes CASSYPGTGDGEQYF. This chain uses TRBV6-5 with TRBJ2-7; 10 nucleotides line up with TRBD1. The CDR3 runs 15 residues. Germline loops: CDR1 MNHEY, CDR2 SVGAGI. The junction had 7 bases not matched to a gene; V was cut back by 2 bases and J by 6 bases.

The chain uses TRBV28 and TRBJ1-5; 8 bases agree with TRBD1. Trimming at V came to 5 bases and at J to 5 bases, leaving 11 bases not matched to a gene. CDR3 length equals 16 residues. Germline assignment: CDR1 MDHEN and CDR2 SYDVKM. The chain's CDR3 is CASSRLQGARYQPQHF. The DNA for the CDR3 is TGTGCCAGCAGTCGCCTGCAGGGGGCCCGGTATCAGCCCCAGCATTTT.

Here the CDR3 reads CAWGSGSITDTQYF. The DNA for the CDR3 is TGTGCCTGGGGTAGCGGGAGTATCACAGATACGCAGTATTTT. This chain joins TRBV30 and TRBJ2-3, with TRBD2 matching 9 bases. V shed 5 bases, J shed 2 bases, and the junction held 5 bases outside the gene matches. The CDR3 has 14 residues. Germline V gene sequence: CDR1 GTSNPN, CDR2 SVGIG (reference sequence).

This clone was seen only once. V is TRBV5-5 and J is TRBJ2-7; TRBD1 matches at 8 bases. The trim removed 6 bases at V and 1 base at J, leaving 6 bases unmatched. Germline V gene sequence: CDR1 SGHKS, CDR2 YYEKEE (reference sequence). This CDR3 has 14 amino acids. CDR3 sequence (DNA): TGTGCCAGCACCAAGGACAGGGTATCCTACGAGCAGTACTTC. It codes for CASTKDRVSYEQYF.